The sequence of this T cell receptor (beta chain) was determined in a study of T cell responses to AZD1222 COVID-19 vaccine. The assay was immunoSEQ multiplex PCR, and TCRdb's table has in-frame clones only and misses some. The table lists fewer than 120,000 clones, about 85% of them singletons, with about 3% in the top ten. This clone was recorded a few times. Germline lookup yields CDR1 SEHNR and CDR2 FQNEAQ (reference sequence). The CDR3 spans 14 residues. Trimming at V came to 2 bases and at J to 6 bases, leaving 3 bases not matched to a gene. This receptor was identified in an adult in good health. The sequenced sample was peripheral blood, obtained on day 0 of AZD1222 vaccination. V and J are TRBV7-9 and TRBJ2-2; 7 bases are a match to TRBD2. The CDR3 nucleotides read TGTGCCAGCAGCTTATCAGGGAGGGCCGGGGAGCTGTTTTTT. Its protein product is CASSLSGRAGELFF.